A selection of T cell receptor beta chains follows, all from one sample in a study of blood T cells in healthy people across ages. TCRdb independently ran MiXCR on the 5' RACE reads; one entry per CDR3 protein. The table lists about 1.4 million distinct CDR3 sequences, roughly 59% of them singletons. Sequencing used blood. Source of these receptors: a young man in good health. Each CDR3 is given with its conserved first and last residue. Each record gives: V gene, D gene, J gene, clone size, CDR3 protein, CDR3 DNA. A D gene is named only where the DNA matches it firmly. Expanded clones are given a class, and other clones once, few, many or no size at all.

V gene: TRBV5-5; D gene: TRBD1; J gene: TRBJ2-7; clone size: few; CDR3 protein: CASTPSGDRVDEQYF; CDR3 DNA: TGTGCCAGCACTCCCTCGGGGGACAGGGTAGACGAGCAGTACTTC
V gene: TRBV11-2; D gene: TRBD2; J gene: TRBJ2-7; clone size: -; CDR3 protein: CASSLVWGLEGYNEQYF; CDR3 DNA: TGTGCCAGCAGCTTAGTTTGGGGACTAGAGGGCTACAATGAGCAGTACTTC
V gene: TRBV29-1; D gene: TRBD2; J gene: TRBJ2-3; clone size: -; CDR3 protein: CSVEASTSGESDTQYF; CDR3 DNA: TGCAGCGTTGAAGCTTCGACTAGCGGGGAGTCAGATACGCAGTATTTT
V gene: TRBV29-1; D gene: -; J gene: TRBJ1-5; clone size: few; CDR3 protein: CSVSRGLNQPQHF; CDR3 DNA: TGCAGCGTTTCAAGGGGCCTCAATCAGCCCCAGCATTTT
V gene: TRBV12-3/TRBV12-4; D gene: TRBD2; J gene: TRBJ2-3; clone size: once; CDR3 protein: CASSPGLEPDTQYF; CDR3 DNA: TGTGCCAGCAGTCCGGGACTAGAGCCAGATACGCAGTATTTT
V gene: TRBV6-4; D gene: -; J gene: TRBJ2-3; clone size: -; CDR3 protein: CASSDSRDTDTQYF; CDR3 DNA: TGTGCCAGCAGTGACTCTAGAGACACGGATACGCAGTATTTT
V gene: TRBV29-1; D gene: -; J gene: TRBJ1-4; clone size: once; CDR3 protein: CSVGGTDSEKLFF; CDR3 DNA: TGCAGCGTTGGAGGGACGGATAGTGAAAAACTGTTTTTT
V gene: TRBV7-9; D gene: -; J gene: TRBJ1-6; clone size: -; CDR3 protein: CASSHGAQGDNSPLHF; CDR3 DNA: TGTGCCAGCTCCCACGGGGCACAGGGAGATAATTCACCCCTCCACTTT
V gene: TRBV28; D gene: -; J gene: TRBJ2-5; clone size: -; CDR3 protein: CATSGRETQYF; CDR3 DNA: TGTGCCACAAGCGGTCGAGAGACCCAGTACTTC
V gene: TRBV29-1; D gene: -; J gene: TRBJ1-2; clone size: few; CDR3 protein: CSVIPGAYGYTF; CDR3 DNA: TGCAGCGTCATCCCAGGAGCCTATGGCTACACCTTC
V gene: TRBV29-1; D gene: -; J gene: TRBJ2-3; clone size: -; CDR3 protein: CSVRDALLPTDTQYF; CDR3 DNA: TGCAGCGTAAGGGACGCTCTTCTTCCCACAGATACGCAGTATTTT
V gene: TRBV7-2; D gene: -; J gene: TRBJ1-1; clone size: few; CDR3 protein: CASSLLSGGRYGNTEAFF; CDR3 DNA: TGTGCCAGCAGCTTATTGTCTGGGGGACGGTACGGTAACACTGAAGCTTTCTTT
V gene: TRBV25-1; D gene: -; J gene: TRBJ2-6; clone size: -; CDR3 protein: CASSEEGSGANVLTF; CDR3 DNA: TGTGCCAGCAGTGAAGAGGGCTCTGGGGCCAACGTCCTGACTTTC
V gene: TRBV4-1; D gene: -; J gene: TRBJ2-7; clone size: -; CDR3 protein: CASSQEGTAHEQYF; CDR3 DNA: TGCGCCAGCAGCCAAGAAGGAACAGCGCACGAGCAGTACTTC
V gene: TRBV5-1; D gene: TRBD1; J gene: TRBJ2-4; clone size: few; CDR3 protein: CASNNPGTGSNIQYF; CDR3 DNA: TGCGCCAGCAACAACCCCGGGACAGGGTCAAACATTCAGTACTTC
V gene: TRBV4-2; D gene: -; J gene: TRBJ2-5; clone size: -; CDR3 protein: CASSQETRSAYNEQYF; CDR3 DNA: TGTGCCAGCAGCCAAGAGACTAGAAGCGCCTACAATGAGCAGTACTTC
V gene: TRBV6-1; D gene: -; J gene: TRBJ1-4; clone size: once; CDR3 protein: CASSELTEEKLFF; CDR3 DNA: TGTGCCAGCAGTGAACTCACGGAGGAAAAACTGTTTTTT
V gene: TRBV2; D gene: TRBD1; J gene: TRBJ2-1; clone size: few; CDR3 protein: CASRVQGAYNEQFF; CDR3 DNA: TGTGCCAGCCGGGTCCAGGGGGCCTACAATGAGCAGTTCTTC
V gene: TRBV12-3/TRBV12-4; D gene: TRBD2; J gene: TRBJ2-5; clone size: -; CDR3 protein: CASSPLTSAPPHKGQYF; CDR3 DNA: TGTGCCAGCAGCCCCCTCACTAGCGCCCCCCCTCATAAGGGCCAGTACTTC